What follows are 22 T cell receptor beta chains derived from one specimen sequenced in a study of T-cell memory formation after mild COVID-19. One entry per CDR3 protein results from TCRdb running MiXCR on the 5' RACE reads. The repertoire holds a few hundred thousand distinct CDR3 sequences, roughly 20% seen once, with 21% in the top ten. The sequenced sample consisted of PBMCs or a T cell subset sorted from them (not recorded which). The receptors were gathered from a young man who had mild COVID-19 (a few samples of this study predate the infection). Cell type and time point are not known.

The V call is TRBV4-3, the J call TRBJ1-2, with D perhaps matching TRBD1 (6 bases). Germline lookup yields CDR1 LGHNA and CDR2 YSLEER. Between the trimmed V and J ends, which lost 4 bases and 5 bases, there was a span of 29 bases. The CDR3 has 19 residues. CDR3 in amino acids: CASSPTVGPPLGGPYGYTF. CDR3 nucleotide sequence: TGCGCCAGCAGCCCGACAGTCGGACCCCCCCTGGGGGGCCCGTATGGCTACACCTTC.

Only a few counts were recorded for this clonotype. CDR3 loop: CSAGTVIGQYF. For the CDR3, the DNA is TGCAGCGCCGGGACGGTGATTGGGCAGTACTTC. This sequence joins TRBV29-1 and TRBJ2-7, with D perhaps TRBD1 or TRBD2 (5 bases each). This CDR3 is 11 amino acids long. In germline, CDR1 is SQVTM, CDR2 ANQGSEA. V lost 7 bases, J lost 9 bases, and 16 bases lay in between.

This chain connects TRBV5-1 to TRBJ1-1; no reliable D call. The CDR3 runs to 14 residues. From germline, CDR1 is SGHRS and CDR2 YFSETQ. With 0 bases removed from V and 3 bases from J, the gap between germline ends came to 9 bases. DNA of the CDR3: TGCGCCAGCAGCTTGGACGTGGGGTACACTGAAGCTTTCTTT. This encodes CASSLDVGYTEAFF.

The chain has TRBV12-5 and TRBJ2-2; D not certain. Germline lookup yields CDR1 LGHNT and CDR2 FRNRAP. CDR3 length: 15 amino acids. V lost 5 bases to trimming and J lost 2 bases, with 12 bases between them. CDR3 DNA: TGTGCTAGTGGTCCCCATCCGGGTAACACCGGGGAGCTGTTTTTT. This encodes CASGPHPGNTGELFF.

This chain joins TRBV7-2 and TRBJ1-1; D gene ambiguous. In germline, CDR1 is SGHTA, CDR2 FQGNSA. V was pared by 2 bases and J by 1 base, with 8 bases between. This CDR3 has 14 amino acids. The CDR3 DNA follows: TGTGCCAGCAGCTTAAATTCAGGGAACACTGAAGCTTTCTTT. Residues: CASSLNSGNTEAFF.

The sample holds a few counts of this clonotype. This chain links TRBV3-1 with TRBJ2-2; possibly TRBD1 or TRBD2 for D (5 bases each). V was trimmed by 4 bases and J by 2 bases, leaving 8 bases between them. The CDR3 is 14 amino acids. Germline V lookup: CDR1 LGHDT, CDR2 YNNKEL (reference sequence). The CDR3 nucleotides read TGTGCCAGCAGCCGGGGGATTAACACCGGGGAGCTGTTTTTT. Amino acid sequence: CASSRGINTGELFF. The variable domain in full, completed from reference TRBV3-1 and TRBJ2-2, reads DTAVSQTPKYLVTQMGNDKSIKCEQNLGHDTMYWYKQDSKKFLKIMFSYNNKELIINETVPNRFSPKSPDKAHLNLHINSLELGDSAVYFCASSRGINTGELFFGEGSRLTVL.

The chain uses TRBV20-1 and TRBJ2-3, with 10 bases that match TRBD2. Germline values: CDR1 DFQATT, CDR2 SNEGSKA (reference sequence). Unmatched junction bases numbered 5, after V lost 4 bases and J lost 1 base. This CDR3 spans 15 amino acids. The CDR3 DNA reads TGCAGTGCTATCCACCTAGCGGGGGGCACAGATACGCAGTATTTT. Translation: CSAIHLAGGTDTQYF.

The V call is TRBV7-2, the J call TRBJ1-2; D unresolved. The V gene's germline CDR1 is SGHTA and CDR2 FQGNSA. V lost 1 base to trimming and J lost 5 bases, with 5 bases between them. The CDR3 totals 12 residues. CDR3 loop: CASSLEQYGYTF. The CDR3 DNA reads TGTGCCAGCAGCTTAGAACAGTATGGCTACACCTTC.

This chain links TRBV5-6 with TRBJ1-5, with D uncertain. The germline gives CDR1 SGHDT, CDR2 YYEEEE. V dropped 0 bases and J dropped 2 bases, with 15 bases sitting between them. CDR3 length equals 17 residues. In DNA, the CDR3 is TGTGCCAGCAGCTTGGGCGGCCCTCCCCAAGGCAATCAGCCCCAGCATTTT. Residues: CASSLGGPPQGNQPQHF.

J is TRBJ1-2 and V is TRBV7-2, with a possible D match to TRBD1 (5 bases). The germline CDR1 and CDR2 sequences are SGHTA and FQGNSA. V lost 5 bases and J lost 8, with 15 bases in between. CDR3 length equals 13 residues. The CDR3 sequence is CASSPPRTHGYTF. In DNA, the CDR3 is TGTGCCAGCAGCCCCCCACGGACACACGGCTACACCTTC.

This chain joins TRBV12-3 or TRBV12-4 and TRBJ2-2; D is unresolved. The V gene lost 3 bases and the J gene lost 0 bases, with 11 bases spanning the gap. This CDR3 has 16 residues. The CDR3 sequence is CASSFEQFANTGELFF. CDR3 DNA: TGTGCCAGCAGTTTCGAGCAGTTCGCGAACACCGGGGAGCTGTTTTTT.

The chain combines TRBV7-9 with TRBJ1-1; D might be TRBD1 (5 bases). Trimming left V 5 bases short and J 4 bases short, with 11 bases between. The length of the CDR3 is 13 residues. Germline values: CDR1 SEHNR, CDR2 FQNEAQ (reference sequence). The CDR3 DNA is TGTGCCAGCAGCCCGACGGGGCTCACTGAAGCTTTCTTT. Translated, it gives CASSPTGLTEAFF.

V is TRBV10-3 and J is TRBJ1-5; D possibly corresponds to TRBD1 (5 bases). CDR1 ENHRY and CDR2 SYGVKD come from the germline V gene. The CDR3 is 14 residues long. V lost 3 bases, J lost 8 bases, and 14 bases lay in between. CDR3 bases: TGTGCCATCAGTGACTACGGGACGGTGGAGCCCCAGCATTTT. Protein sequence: CAISDYGTVEPQHF.

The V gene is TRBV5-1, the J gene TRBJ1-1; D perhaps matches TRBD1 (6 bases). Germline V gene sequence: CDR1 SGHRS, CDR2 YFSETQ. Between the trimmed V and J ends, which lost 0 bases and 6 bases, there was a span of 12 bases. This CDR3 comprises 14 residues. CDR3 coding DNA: TGCGCCAGCAGCTTGGCCACAGGGTTGGCTGAAGCTTTCTTT. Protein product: CASSLATGLAEAFF.

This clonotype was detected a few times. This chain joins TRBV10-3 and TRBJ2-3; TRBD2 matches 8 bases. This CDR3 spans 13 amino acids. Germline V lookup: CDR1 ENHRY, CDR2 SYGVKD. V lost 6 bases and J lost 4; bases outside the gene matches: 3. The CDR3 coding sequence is TGTGCCATCAGCGGGGGGGGCCCAGATACGCAGTATTTT. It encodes CAISGGGPDTQYF.

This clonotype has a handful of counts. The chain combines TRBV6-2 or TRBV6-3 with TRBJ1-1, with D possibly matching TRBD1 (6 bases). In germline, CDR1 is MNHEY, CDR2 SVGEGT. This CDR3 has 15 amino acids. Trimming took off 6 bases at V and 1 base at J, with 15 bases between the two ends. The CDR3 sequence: CASRPHSTGNTEAFF. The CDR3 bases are TGTGCCAGCAGACCCCATTCGACAGGGAACACTGAAGCTTTCTTT.

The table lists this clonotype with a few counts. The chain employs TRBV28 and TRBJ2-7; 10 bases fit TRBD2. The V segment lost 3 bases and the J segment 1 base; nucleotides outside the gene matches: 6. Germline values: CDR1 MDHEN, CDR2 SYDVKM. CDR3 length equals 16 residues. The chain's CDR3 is CASSFSASGGSYEQYV. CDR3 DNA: TGTGCCAGCAGTTTTTCGGCTAGCGGGGGTTCCTACGAGCAGTACGTC.

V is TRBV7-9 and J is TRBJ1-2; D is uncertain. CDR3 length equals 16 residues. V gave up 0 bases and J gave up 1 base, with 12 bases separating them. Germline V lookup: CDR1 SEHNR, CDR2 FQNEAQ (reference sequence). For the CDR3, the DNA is TGTGCCAGCAGCTTAGCGATCGCCGATCGTAACTATGGCTACACCTTC. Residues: CASSLAIADRNYGYTF.

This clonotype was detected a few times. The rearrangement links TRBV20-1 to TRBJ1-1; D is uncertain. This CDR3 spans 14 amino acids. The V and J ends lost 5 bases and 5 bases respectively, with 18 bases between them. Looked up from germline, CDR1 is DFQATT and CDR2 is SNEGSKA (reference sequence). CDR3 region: CSADQTSLRTEAFF. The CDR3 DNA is TGCAGTGCTGACCAGACATCCTTGAGGACTGAAGCTTTCTTT.

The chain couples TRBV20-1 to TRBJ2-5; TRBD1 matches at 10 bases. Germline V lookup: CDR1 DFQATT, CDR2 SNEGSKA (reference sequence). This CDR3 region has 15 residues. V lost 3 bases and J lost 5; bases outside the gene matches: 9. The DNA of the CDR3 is TGCAGTGCTAGTGCCGGGACAGGGGATTTGGAGACCCAGTACTTC. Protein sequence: CSASAGTGDLETQYF.

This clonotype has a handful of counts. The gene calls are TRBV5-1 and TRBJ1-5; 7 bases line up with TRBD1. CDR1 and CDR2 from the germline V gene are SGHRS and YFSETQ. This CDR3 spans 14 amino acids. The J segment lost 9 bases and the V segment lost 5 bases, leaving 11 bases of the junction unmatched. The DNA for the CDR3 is TGCGCCAGCAGTACGACAGGGTCGGATGGGCCCCAGCATTTT. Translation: CASSTTGSDGPQHF.

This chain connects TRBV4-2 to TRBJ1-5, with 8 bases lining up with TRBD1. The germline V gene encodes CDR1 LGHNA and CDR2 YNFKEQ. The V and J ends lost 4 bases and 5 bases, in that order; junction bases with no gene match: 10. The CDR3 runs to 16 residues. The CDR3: CASSLHAQGEDQPQHF. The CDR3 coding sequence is TGTGCCAGCAGCCTCCACGCACAGGGGGAGGATCAGCCCCAGCATTTT.